The 21 T cell receptor beta chains below all came from one sample that was sequenced in a study of technical replicates of blood from a handful of donors. Method: immunoSEQ multiplex PCR; TCRdb's copy keeps in-frame clones and lacks some. Of around 81,000 clones detected, more than 80% appear once; the ten largest clones hold roughly 4%. Specimen: PBMCs. The receptors stem from a human donor in good health. Some clones in this sample may be carry-over from other donors' samples.

The V gene is TRBV18, the J gene TRBJ2-2, with D possibly matching TRBD1 (6 bases). The CDR3 totals 16 residues. Trimming took 2 bases from V and 7 from J, leaving 17 bases between them. Germline V gene sequence: CDR1 KGHSH, CDR2 LQKENI. CDR3 bases: TGTGCCAGCTCACCAATAGACGGACAGATAGGCGGGGAGCTGTTTTTT. This encodes CASSPIDGQIGGELFF. Drawing the rest from reference TRBV18 and TRBJ2-2, the complete variable domain is NAGVMQNPRHLVRRRGQEARLRCSPMKGHSHVYWYRQLPEEGLKFMVYLQKENIIDESGMPKERFSAEFPKEGPSILRIQQVVRGDSAAYFCASSPIDGQIGGELFFGEGSRLTVL.

This chain connects TRBV19 to TRBJ1-3; D remains unclear. The CDR3 is 15 amino acids. V lost 3 bases and J lost 3, with 12 bases in between. Germline CDR1 reads LNHDA; CDR2 reads SQIVND (reference sequence). The CDR3 DNA reads TGTGCCAGTAGTATCGACTTTAGACGTGGAAACACCATATATTTT. As protein: CASSIDFRRGNTIYF.

This chain joins TRBV11-3 and TRBJ1-1; the match to TRBD1 covers 9 bases. Trimming removed 8 bases from V and 5 bases from J; junction bases left unmatched: 6. This CDR3 comprises 13 residues. CDR1 is SGHNT and CDR2 is YENEEA in the germline V gene. The CDR3 here is CASRDRATTEAFF. DNA for the CDR3: TGTGCCAGCCGGGACAGGGCAACAACTGAAGCTTTCTTT.

The DNA for the CDR3 is TGTGCCAGCAGCCCGCGACAGGGATACTTACCTGAAGCTTTCTTT. Its translation is CASSPRQGYLPEAFF. The chain links TRBV13 to TRBJ1-1; 7 bases agree with TRBD1. Per germline, CDR1 PRHDT and CDR2 FYEKMQ (reference sequence). This CDR3 has 15 residues. V was clipped by 5 bases and J by 6 bases; unmatched bases: 12.

The chain has TRBV7-6 and TRBJ2-3; 9 nucleotides align to TRBD2. This CDR3 contains 16 residues. V gave up 3 bases and J gave up 10 bases; unmatched junction bases: 14. Germline assignment: CDR1 SGHVS and CDR2 FNYEAQ. The CDR3, as DNA: TGTGCCAGCAGCTTTATGTCGGGCGGGGGGGCCGGGGCGCAGTATTTT. Encoded protein: CASSFMSGGGAGAQYF.

The rearrangement joins TRBV11-2 to TRBJ1-4; D is unresolved. Germline V gene data show CDR1 as SGHAT and CDR2 as FQNNGV. V lost 0 bases and J lost 2, with 7 bases in between. The length of the CDR3 is 15 residues. Here the CDR3 reads CASSLDFATNEKLFF. As DNA, the CDR3 is TGTGCCAGCAGCTTAGATTTCGCGACTAATGAAAAACTGTTTTTT.

The chain recombines TRBV7-6 with TRBJ1-5, with a tentative D call TRBD1 (5 bases). The CDR3 is 16 amino acids. V lost 1 base, J lost 0 bases, and 10 bases lay in between. Germline-derived CDR1 and CDR2 are SGHVS and FNYEAQ. This CDR3 is CASSLGGSYSNQPQHF. In nucleotides, the CDR3 is TGTGCCAGCAGCTTAGGGGGCAGTTATAGCAATCAGCCCCAGCATTTT.

This chain links TRBV6-5 with TRBJ2-1, with a tentative D call TRBD2 (6 bases). Germline V lookup: CDR1 MNHEY, CDR2 SVGAGI. This CDR3 region has 12 residues. V lost 2 bases and J lost 8, with 7 bases in between. CDR3 nucleotide sequence: TGTGCCAGCAGTTACGGGGACTATGAGCAGTTCTTC. Translating it yields CASSYGDYEQFF.

The J gene is TRBJ2-1, the V gene TRBV18; 8 bases line up with TRBD2. CDR1 and CDR2 (germline): KGHSH, LQKENI. The CDR3 spans 15 residues. The V and J ends lost 6 bases and 4 bases, in that order; junction bases with no gene match: 8. The CDR3 region has the DNA TGTGCCAGCTCCCCTACTAGCGGATCTTACAATGAGCAGTTCTTC. Translating it yields CASSPTSGSYNEQFF.

To note about this clone: Relative to the germline gene, one junction end is altered; a read error may explain this. This chain links TRBV4-1 with TRBJ1-1; 9 bases fit TRBD1. CDR3 size: 13 residues. Germline assignment: CDR1 MGHRA and CDR2 YSYEKL. CDR3 amino acids: CASSSGQGREAFF. The CDR3 DNA reads TGTGCCAGCAGCTCGGGACAGGGCCGTGAAGCTTTCTTT.

The chain joins TRBV12-5 to TRBJ2-1; 9 nucleotides match TRBD2. Per germline, CDR1 LGHNT and CDR2 FRNRAP. The CDR3 has 15 amino acids. J was trimmed by 4 bases and V by 2 bases; bases with no gene match: 3. CDR3 in amino acids: CASGLSLAGYNEQFF. The CDR3, as DNA: TGTGCTAGTGGTTTGAGCCTAGCGGGGTACAATGAGCAGTTCTTC.

The chain is built from TRBV5-1 and TRBJ2-3; 7 bases align to TRBD2. The germline V gene encodes CDR1 SGHRS and CDR2 YFSETQ. The CDR3 covers 15 residues. The V segment lost 3 bases and the J segment 3 bases; nucleotides outside the gene matches: 7. CDR3 in DNA: TGCGCCAGCAGCTGGAGCGGGGAGGTTACAGATACGCAGTATTTT. This encodes CASSWSGEVTDTQYF.

The rearrangement uses TRBV7-2 and TRBJ2-3; 7 nucleotides align to TRBD2. V dropped 5 bases and J dropped 3; count of bases not matched to a gene: 5. The CDR3 runs 14 residues. Germline values: CDR1 SGHTA, CDR2 FQGNSA. The CDR3, as DNA: TGTGCCAGCAGCCGTGGGGGGGGGACAGATACGCAGTATTTT. Its translation: CASSRGGGTDTQYF.

The chain recombines TRBV11-2 with TRBJ2-1; TRBD2 aligns across 8 bases. This CDR3 has 15 residues. V shed 6 bases, J shed 1 base, and the junction held 5 bases outside the gene matches. Per germline, CDR1 SGHAT and CDR2 FQNNGV. The chain's CDR3 is CASSRTSGSYNEQFF. CDR3 nucleotides: TGTGCCAGCAGTCGTACTAGCGGATCCTACAATGAGCAGTTCTTC.

The chain combines TRBV6-5 with TRBJ2-5, with D maybe TRBD2 (5 bases). CDR1 and CDR2 from the germline V gene are MNHEY and SVGAGI. Trimming took off 5 bases at V and 2 bases at J, with 9 bases between the two ends. CDR3 length: 13 residues. The DNA of the CDR3 is TGTGCCAGCAGTCCGGGAAAACAAGAGACCCAGTACTTC. This encodes CASSPGKQETQYF.

J is TRBJ1-1 and V is TRBV7-9; D unresolved. This CDR3 comprises 13 residues. The ends were cut back, 5 bases at V and 4 bases at J, with 11 bases in the middle. Germline CDR1 SEHNR, CDR2 FQNEAQ (reference sequence). CDR3 amino acids: CASSVPGSTEAFF. The DNA of the CDR3 is TGTGCCAGCAGCGTCCCGGGAAGCACTGAAGCTTTCTTT.

The V call is TRBV9, the J call TRBJ1-2; the match to TRBD1 covers 7 bases. Germline loops: CDR1 SGDLS, CDR2 YYNGEE. CDR3 length: 13 amino acids. V was clipped by 0 bases and J by 8 bases; unmatched bases: 4. In DNA, the CDR3 is TGTGCCAGCAGCGTAGAGGGGGCGCGGGGCTACACCTTC. It yields the protein CASSVEGARGYTF.

The V and J genes are TRBV27 and TRBJ2-1; 9 nucleotides line up with TRBD2. The germline gives CDR1 MNHEY, CDR2 SMNVEV (reference sequence). CDR3 length: 16 amino acids. The V gene end was trimmed by 8 bases and the J gene end by 2 bases; junction bases not matched to a gene: 10. CDR3 sequence: CASGSSGSGAYNEQFF. The DNA for the CDR3 is TGTGCCAGCGGGAGTAGCGGGAGTGGGGCCTACAATGAGCAGTTCTTC.

This clone appeared a few times. The V and J genes are TRBV9 and TRBJ2-7; D uncertain. Germline-derived CDR1 and CDR2 are SGDLS and YYNGEE. With 3 bases removed from V and 6 bases from J, the gap between germline ends came to 10 bases. The CDR3 sequence is 12 residues long. The CDR3 bases are TGTGCCAGCAGCGCTCCCCGAGGCGAGCAGTACTTC. Amino acids: CASSAPRGEQYF. The full variable domain, in which reference TRBV9 and TRBJ2-7 provide the parts outside the CDR3, is DSGVTQTPKHLITATGQRVTLRCSPRSGDLSVYWYQQSLDQGLQFLIQYYNGEERAKGNILERFSAQQFPDLHSELNLSSLELGDSALYFCASSAPRGEQYFGPGTRLTVT.

This sequence joins TRBV28 and TRBJ2-5; 13 bases are shared with TRBD2. The length of the CDR3 is 15 residues. Germline V gene data show CDR1 as MDHEN and CDR2 as SYDVKM. V lost 5 bases, J lost 6 bases, and 6 bases stayed unmatched. The CDR3 here is CASSTTSGGRKTQYF. In DNA form, the CDR3 reads TGTGCCAGCAGTACGACTAGCGGGGGGAGGAAGACCCAGTACTTC.

The V and J genes are TRBV5-1 and TRBJ2-7; D is perhaps TRBD1 (6 bases). The CDR3 extends over 16 amino acids. Germline V gene data show CDR1 as SGHRS and CDR2 as YFSETQ. Between the trimmed V and J ends, which lost 0 bases and 0 bases, there was a span of 13 bases. CDR3 residues: CASSLVSGTPSYEQYF. DNA for the CDR3: TGCGCCAGCAGCTTGGTCTCCGGGACACCCTCCTACGAGCAGTACTTC.